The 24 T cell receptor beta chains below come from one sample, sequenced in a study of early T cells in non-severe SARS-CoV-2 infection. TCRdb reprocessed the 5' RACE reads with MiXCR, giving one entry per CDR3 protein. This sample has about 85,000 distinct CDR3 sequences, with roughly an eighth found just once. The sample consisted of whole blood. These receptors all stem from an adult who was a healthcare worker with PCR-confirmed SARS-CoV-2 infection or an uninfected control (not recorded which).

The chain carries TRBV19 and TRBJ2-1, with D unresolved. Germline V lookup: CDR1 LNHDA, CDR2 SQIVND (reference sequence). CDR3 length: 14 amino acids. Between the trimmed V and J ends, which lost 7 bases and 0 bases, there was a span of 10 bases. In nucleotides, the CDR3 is TGTGCCAGTAATCCGGCTAGCTCCTACAATGAGCAGTTCTTC. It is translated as CASNPASSYNEQFF.

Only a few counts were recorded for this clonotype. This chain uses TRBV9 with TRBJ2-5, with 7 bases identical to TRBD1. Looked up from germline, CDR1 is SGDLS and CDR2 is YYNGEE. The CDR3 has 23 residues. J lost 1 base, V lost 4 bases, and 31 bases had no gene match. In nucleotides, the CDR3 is TGTGCCAGCAGCACCCGTACATACGTCAGTCCCGGGACAGAGATGAGGGCCCAAGAGACCCAGTACTTC. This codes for CASSTRTYVSPGTEMRAQETQYF.

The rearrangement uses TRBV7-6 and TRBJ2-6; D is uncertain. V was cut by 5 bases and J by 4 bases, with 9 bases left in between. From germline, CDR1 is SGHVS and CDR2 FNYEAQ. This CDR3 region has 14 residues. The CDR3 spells CASSLFPGANVLTF. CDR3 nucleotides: TGTGCCAGCAGCCTTTTCCCGGGGGCCAACGTCCTGACTTTC. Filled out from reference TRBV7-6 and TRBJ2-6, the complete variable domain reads GAGVSQSPRYKVTKRGQDVALRCDPISGHVSLYWYRQALGQGPEFLTYFNYEAQQDKSGLPNDRFSAERPEGSISTLTIQRTEQRDSAMYRCASSLFPGANVLTFGAGSRLTVL.

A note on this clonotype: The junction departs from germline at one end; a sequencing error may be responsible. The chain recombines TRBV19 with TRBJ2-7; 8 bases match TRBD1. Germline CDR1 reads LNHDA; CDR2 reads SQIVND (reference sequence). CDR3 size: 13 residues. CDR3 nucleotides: TGTGCCAGTAGTGTAGACAGGGGCTACGAGCAGTACTTC. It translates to CASSVDRGYEQYF. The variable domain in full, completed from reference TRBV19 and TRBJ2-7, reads DGGITQSPKYLFRKEGQNVTLSCEQNLNHDAMYWYRQDPGQGLRLIYYSQIVNDFQKGDIAEGYSVSREKKESFPLTVTSAQKNPTAFYLCASSVDRGYEQYFGPGTRLTVT.

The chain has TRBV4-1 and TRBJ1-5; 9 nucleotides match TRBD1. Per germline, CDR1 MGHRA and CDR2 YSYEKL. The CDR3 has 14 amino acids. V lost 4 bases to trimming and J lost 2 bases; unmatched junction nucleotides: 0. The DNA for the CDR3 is TGCGCCAGCAGCCGGGACAGGGGCAATCAGCCCCAGCATTTT. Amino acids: CASSRDRGNQPQHF.

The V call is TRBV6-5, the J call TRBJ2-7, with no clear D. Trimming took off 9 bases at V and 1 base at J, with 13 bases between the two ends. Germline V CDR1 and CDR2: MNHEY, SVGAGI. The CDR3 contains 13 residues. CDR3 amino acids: CASREGYSYEQYF. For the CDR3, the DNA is TGTGCCAGTCGTGAAGGGTATTCCTACGAGCAGTACTTC.

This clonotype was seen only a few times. The CDR3 here is CASSPGLAEREQFF. Here the CDR3 DNA reads TGTGCCAGCAGCCCGGGACTAGCGGAGAGGGAGCAGTTCTTC. The chain uses TRBV7-2 and TRBJ2-1; 11 bases align to TRBD2. The ends lost 5 bases at V and 10 bases at J; junction bases unmatched: 7. Germline V gene data show CDR1 as SGHTA and CDR2 as FQGNSA. This CDR3 is 14 amino acids long.

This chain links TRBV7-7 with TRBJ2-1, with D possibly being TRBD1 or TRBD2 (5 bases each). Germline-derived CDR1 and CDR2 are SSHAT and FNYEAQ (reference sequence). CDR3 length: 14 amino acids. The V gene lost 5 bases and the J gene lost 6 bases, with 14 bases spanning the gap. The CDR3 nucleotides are TGTGCCAGCAGCCCGGGACCTAACGCCAATGAGCAGTTCTTC. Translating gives CASSPGPNANEQFF.

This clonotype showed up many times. CDR3 DNA sequence: TGCAGTGCTAGGGCTCCAAGCGGGAGTGGTCGTGAGCAGTTCTTC. Its protein product is CSARAPSGSGREQFF. V usage is TRBV20-1 and J usage is TRBJ2-1, with TRBD2 identical over 8 bases. The ends lost 3 bases at V and 9 bases at J; junction bases unmatched: 13. Germline CDR1 is DFQATT and CDR2 is SNEGSKA (reference sequence). The CDR3 loop spans 15 amino acids.

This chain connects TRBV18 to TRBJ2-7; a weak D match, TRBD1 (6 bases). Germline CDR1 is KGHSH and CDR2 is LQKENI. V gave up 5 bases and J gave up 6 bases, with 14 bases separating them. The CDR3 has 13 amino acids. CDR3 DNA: TGTGCCAGCTCAGCCGGGACATTCATCGAGCAGTACTTC. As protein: CASSAGTFIEQYF.

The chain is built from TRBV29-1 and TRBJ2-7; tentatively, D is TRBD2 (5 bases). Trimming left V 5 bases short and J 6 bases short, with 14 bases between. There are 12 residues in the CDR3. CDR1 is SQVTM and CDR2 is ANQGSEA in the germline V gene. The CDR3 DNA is TGCAGCGTTCGGCGGGCGTCCGGCGAGCAGTACTTC. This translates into CSVRRASGEQYF.

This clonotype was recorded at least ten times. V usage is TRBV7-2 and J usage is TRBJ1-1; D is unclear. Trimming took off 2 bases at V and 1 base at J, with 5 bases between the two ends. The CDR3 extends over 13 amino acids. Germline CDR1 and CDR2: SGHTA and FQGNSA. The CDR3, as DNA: TGTGCCAGCAGCTTATGGGGGAACACTGAAGCTTTCTTT. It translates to CASSLWGNTEAFF.

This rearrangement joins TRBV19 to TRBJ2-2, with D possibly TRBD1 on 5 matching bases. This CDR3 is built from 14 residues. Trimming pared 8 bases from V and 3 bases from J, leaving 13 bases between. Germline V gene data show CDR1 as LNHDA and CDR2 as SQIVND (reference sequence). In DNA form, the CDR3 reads TGTGCCAGTCGTGCCAGGGAAGACACCGGGGAGCTGTTTTTT. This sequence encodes CASRAREDTGELFF.

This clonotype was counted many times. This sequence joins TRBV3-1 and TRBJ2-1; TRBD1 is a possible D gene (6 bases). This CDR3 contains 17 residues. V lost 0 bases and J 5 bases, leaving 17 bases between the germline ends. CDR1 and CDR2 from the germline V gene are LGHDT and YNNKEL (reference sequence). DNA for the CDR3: TGTGCCAGCAGCCAAGAGAGTCTGGGGGCCGTGGACAATGAGCAGTTCTTC. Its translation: CASSQESLGAVDNEQFF.

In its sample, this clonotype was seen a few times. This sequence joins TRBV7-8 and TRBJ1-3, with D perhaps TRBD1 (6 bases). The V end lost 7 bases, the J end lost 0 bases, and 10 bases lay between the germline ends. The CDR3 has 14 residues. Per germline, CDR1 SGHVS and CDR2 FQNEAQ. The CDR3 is CASTRTASGNTIYF. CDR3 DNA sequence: TGTGCCAGCACCCGGACAGCCTCTGGAAACACCATATATTTT.

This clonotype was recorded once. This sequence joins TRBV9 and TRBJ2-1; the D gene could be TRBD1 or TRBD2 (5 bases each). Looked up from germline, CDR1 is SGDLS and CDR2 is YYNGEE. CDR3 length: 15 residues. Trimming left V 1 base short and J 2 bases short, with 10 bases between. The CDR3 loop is CASSVYGDAYNEQFF. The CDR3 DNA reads TGTGCCAGCAGCGTATATGGGGACGCCTACAATGAGCAGTTCTTC.

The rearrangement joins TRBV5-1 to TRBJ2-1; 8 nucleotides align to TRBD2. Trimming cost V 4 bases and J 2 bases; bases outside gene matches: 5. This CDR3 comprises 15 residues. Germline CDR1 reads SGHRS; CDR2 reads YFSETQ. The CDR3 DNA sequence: TGCGCCAGCAGCCCTCCGGGACTAGCCTACAATGAGCAGTTCTTC. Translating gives CASSPPGLAYNEQFF.

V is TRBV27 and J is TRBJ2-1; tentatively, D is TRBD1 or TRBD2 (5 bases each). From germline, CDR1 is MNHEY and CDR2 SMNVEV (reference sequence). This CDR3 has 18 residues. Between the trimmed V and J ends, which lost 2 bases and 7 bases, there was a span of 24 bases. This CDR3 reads CASSLRQGEGKVGNEQFF. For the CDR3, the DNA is TGTGCCAGCAGTTTACGTCAGGGAGAGGGGAAAGTGGGGAATGAGCAGTTCTTC.

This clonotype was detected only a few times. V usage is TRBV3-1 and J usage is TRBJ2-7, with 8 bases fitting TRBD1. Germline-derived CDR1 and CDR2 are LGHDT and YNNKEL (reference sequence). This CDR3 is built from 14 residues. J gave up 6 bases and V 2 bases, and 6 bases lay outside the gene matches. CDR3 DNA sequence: TGTGCCAGCAGCCAACCCCTTACAGGGGGCGAGCAGTACTTC. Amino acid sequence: CASSQPLTGGEQYF.

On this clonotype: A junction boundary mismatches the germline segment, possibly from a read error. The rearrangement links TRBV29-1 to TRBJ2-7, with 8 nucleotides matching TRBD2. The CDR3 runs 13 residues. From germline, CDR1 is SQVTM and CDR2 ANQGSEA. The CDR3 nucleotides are TGCAGCGTTGCCCTAGCGGGTACCTACGAGCCGTACTTC. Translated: CSVALAGTYEPYF.

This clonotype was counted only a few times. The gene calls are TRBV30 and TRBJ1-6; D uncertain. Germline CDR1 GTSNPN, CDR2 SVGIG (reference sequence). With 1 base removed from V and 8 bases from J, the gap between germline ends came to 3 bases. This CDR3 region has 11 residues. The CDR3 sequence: CAWSEDSPLHF. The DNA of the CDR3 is TGTGCCTGGAGTGAAGATTCACCCCTCCACTTT.

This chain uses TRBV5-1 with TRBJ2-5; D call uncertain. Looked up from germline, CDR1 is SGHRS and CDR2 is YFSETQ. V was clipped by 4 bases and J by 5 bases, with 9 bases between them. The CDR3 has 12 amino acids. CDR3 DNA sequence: TGCGCCAGCAGCCCGGACGGGGAGACCCAGTACTTC. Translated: CASSPDGETQYF.

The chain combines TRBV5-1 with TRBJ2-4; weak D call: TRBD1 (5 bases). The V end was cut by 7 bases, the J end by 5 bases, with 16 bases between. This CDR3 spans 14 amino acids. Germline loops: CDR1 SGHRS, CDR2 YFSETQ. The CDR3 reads CASAAGNVENIQYF. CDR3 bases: TGCGCCAGCGCAGCAGGGAACGTGGAAAACATTCAGTACTTC.

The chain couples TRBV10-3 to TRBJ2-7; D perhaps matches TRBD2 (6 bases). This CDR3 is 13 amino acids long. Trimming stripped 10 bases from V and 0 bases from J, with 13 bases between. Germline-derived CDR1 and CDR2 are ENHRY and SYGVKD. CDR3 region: CASKGLRSYEQYF. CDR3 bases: TGTGCCAGTAAGGGACTTCGCTCCTACGAGCAGTACTTC.